This T cell receptor beta chain is from a study of identical twins. A template switching step contributed a universal primer site, while unique molecular identifiers were present in the cDNA. One entry per CDR3 protein results from TCRdb running MiXCR on the 5' RACE reads. This table holds 750,000 to 950,000 distinct CDR3 sequences, about 12% found once. About this clonotype itself: Its specificity is unknown.

Overall study findings and caveats: Potential partial confounding of zero-insertion analyses by invariant MAIT and iNKT cells was noted. It was out-of-frame TCR alpha sharing in monozygotic twins that models underestimated. Weaker excess sharing between twins was seen in beta out-of-frame sequences.

These records were also assigned to another study, of yellow fever vaccine responses in identical twins.

This receptor was identified in a woman aged 18 to 35 in good health. Sequencing was done on a sample of PBMCs.

The CDR3 DNA is TGTGCCAGCAGTTTACTAGACATCTCCTACGAGCAGTACTTC. It specifies CASSLLDISYEQYF. The chain employs TRBV28 and TRBJ2-7; no definite D call. The V gene's germline CDR1 is MDHEN and CDR2 SYDVKM. This CDR3 has 14 amino acids. Trimming shortened V by 2 bases and J by 0 bases, and 8 bases separated the two germline ends.